The rows below give T cell receptor beta chains drawn from one sample of a study of resident and recirculating memory T cells in vitiligo. The table came from immunoSEQ multiplex PCR; TCRdb's copy has only in-frame clones and leaves some out. The table has more than 70,000 clones, 92% seen once. What was sequenced was blood. The receptor set was obtained from a male donor with vitiligo. The CDR3 runs from the conserved cysteine through the conserved F or W. Fields, in order: D gene, J gene, clone size, V gene, CDR3 protein, CDR3 DNA. D genes are given only for firm matches. Clone size is shown for a subset of rows, as once, few, many or a class of expanded clone.

D gene: .
J gene: TRBJ1-3
clone size: .
V gene: TRBV7-6
CDR3 protein: CASSSGAGAASISGNTIYF
CDR3 DNA: TGTGCCAGCAGTAGTGGGGCGGGGGCAGCGTCAATCTCTGGAAACACCATATATTTT

D gene: TRBD1
J gene: TRBJ1-4
clone size: .
V gene: TRBV28
CDR3 protein: CASSPIQGAGEKLFF
CDR3 DNA: TGTGCCAGCAGTCCGATCCAGGGGGCGGGGGAAAAACTGTTTTTT

D gene: TRBD1
J gene: TRBJ2-7
clone size: once
V gene: TRBV7-9
CDR3 protein: CASSNTGEWNEQYF
CDR3 DNA: TGTGCCAGCAGCAATACAGGGGAATGGAACGAGCAGTACTTC

D gene: .
J gene: TRBJ1-1
clone size: .
V gene: TRBV10-1
CDR3 protein: CATRRLLNTEAFF
CDR3 DNA: TGCGCCACCCGGAGGTTATTGAACACTGAAGCTTTCTTT

D gene: TRBD1
J gene: TRBJ2-7
clone size: .
V gene: TRBV5-4
CDR3 protein: CASSYRDRVPYEQYF
CDR3 DNA: TGTGCCAGCAGCTATAGGGACAGGGTCCCCTACGAGCAGTACTTC

D gene: TRBD2
J gene: TRBJ2-7
clone size: .
V gene: TRBV4-1
CDR3 protein: CASSRLPGLAAYEQYF
CDR3 DNA: TGCGCCAGCAGCCGACTACCGGGACTAGCGGCCTACGAGCAGTACTTC

D gene: .
J gene: TRBJ1-2
clone size: .
V gene: TRBV28
CDR3 protein: CASSFRGSYGYTF
CDR3 DNA: TGTGCCAGCAGTTTTCGGGGTTCCTATGGCTACACCTTC

D gene: TRBD1
J gene: TRBJ1-2
clone size: .
V gene: TRBV29-1
CDR3 protein: CSVGGGQGGTGYTF
CDR3 DNA: TGCAGCGTCGGGGGGGGACAGGGGGGGACTGGCTACACCTTC

D gene: TRBD2
J gene: TRBJ2-3
clone size: .
V gene: TRBV5-5
CDR3 protein: CASSPRGGTDTQYF
CDR3 DNA: TGTGCCAGCAGCCCCCGGGGGGGGACAGATACGCAGTATTTT

D gene: TRBD2
J gene: TRBJ2-7
clone size: .
V gene: TRBV4-3
CDR3 protein: CASSQGVKWREESGYEQYF
CDR3 DNA: TGCGCCAGCAGCCAAGGGGTGAAGTGGCGGGAGGAGAGCGGGTACGAGCAGTACTTC

D gene: TRBD1
J gene: TRBJ2-7
clone size: .
V gene: TRBV27
CDR3 protein: CASSLYRTGPSEQYF
CDR3 DNA: TGTGCCAGCAGTTTATATCGGACAGGTCCATCCGAGCAGTACTTC

D gene: TRBD2
J gene: TRBJ2-1
clone size: once
V gene: TRBV19
CDR3 protein: CASRGLAGSLNEQFF
CDR3 DNA: TGTGCCAGTAGGGGACTAGCGGGCTCTCTCAATGAGCAGTTCTTC

D gene: .
J gene: TRBJ2-1
clone size: .
V gene: TRBV19
CDR3 protein: CASTPRGILGPAYNEQFF
CDR3 DNA: TGTGCCAGTACTCCCAGGGGAATTTTAGGGCCTGCCTACAATGAGCAGTTCTTC

D gene: TRBD2
J gene: TRBJ2-7
clone size: .
V gene: TRBV2
CDR3 protein: CASSEVRLAGSSYEQYF
CDR3 DNA: TGTGCCAGCAGTGAAGTGAGACTAGCGGGAAGCTCCTACGAGCAGTACTTC

D gene: TRBD2
J gene: TRBJ2-3
clone size: .
V gene: TRBV9
CDR3 protein: CASSVGGGSDTQYF
CDR3 DNA: TGTGCCAGCAGCGTTGGGGGGGGGTCAGATACGCAGTATTTT

D gene: .
J gene: TRBJ1-2
clone size: .
V gene: TRBV28
CDR3 protein: CASIRQANPARGYTF
CDR3 DNA: TGTGCCAGCATTAGGCAGGCCAATCCCGCACGTGGCTACACCTTC

D gene: .
J gene: TRBJ2-7
clone size: once
V gene: TRBV25-1
CDR3 protein: CASSELTANTYEQYF
CDR3 DNA: TGTGCCAGCAGTGAATTAACAGCCAACACATACGAGCAGTACTTC

D gene: TRBD1
J gene: TRBJ2-7
clone size: .
V gene: TRBV15
CDR3 protein: CATSRDRVGTGGAGEQYF
CDR3 DNA: TGTGCCACCAGCAGAGATCGCGTAGGAACAGGGGGCGCGGGAGAGCAGTACTTC

D gene: TRBD1
J gene: TRBJ1-1
clone size: .
V gene: TRBV18
CDR3 protein: CASSPPNSGQGRTEAFF
CDR3 DNA: TGTGCCAGCTCACCCCCCAACTCTGGACAGGGAAGGACTGAAGCTTTCTTT

D gene: .
J gene: TRBJ2-1
clone size: .
V gene: TRBV9
CDR3 protein: CASSVSGTSSYNEQFF
CDR3 DNA: TGTGCCAGCAGCGTAAGCGGAACCAGCTCCTACAATGAGCAGTTCTTC

D gene: TRBD1
J gene: TRBJ1-4
clone size: once
V gene: TRBV13
CDR3 protein: CASSPDRAEEKLFF
CDR3 DNA: TGTGCCAGCAGCCCTGACAGGGCGGAGGAAAAACTGTTTTTT

D gene: TRBD2
J gene: TRBJ2-5
clone size: .
V gene: TRBV10-3
CDR3 protein: CAISESTGLAGVGETQYF
CDR3 DNA: TGTGCCATCAGTGAGTCGACGGGGCTAGCGGGAGTTGGAGAGACCCAGTACTTC

D gene: .
J gene: TRBJ2-2
clone size: .
V gene: TRBV27
CDR3 protein: CASSLLARRQLFF
CDR3 DNA: TGTGCCAGCAGTTTATTGGCTAGACGGCAGCTGTTTTTT

D gene: TRBD1
J gene: TRBJ1-1
clone size: once
V gene: TRBV12-5
CDR3 protein: CASAWGTVSNTEAFF
CDR3 DNA: TGTGCTAGTGCCTGGGGGACAGTCTCGAACACTGAAGCTTTCTTT

D gene: .
J gene: TRBJ2-1
clone size: .
V gene: TRBV5-1
CDR3 protein: CASSLQASNEQFF
CDR3 DNA: TGCGCCAGCAGCTTGCAGGCCTCCAATGAGCAGTTCTTC

D gene: TRBD1
J gene: TRBJ2-3
clone size: .
V gene: TRBV5-1
CDR3 protein: CASSSGTGADTQYF
CDR3 DNA: TGCGCCAGCAGCTCCGGGACAGGGGCAGATACGCAGTATTTT

D gene: TRBD1
J gene: TRBJ2-5
clone size: .
V gene: TRBV28
CDR3 protein: CASSTMDRGAETQYF
CDR3 DNA: TGTGCCAGCAGTACCATGGACAGGGGTGCTGAGACCCAGTACTTC

D gene: .
J gene: TRBJ1-1
clone size: .
V gene: TRBV7-9
CDR3 protein: CASSLTGFEAFF
CDR3 DNA: TGTGCCAGCAGCTTAACAGGTTTTGAAGCTTTCTTT

D gene: TRBD2
J gene: TRBJ2-1
clone size: .
V gene: TRBV5-1
CDR3 protein: CASSPPGLAGEQFF
CDR3 DNA: TGCGCCAGCAGCCCGCCTGGACTAGCAGGGGAGCAGTTCTTC

D gene: TRBD2
J gene: TRBJ2-7
clone size: .
V gene: TRBV19
CDR3 protein: CASSVFSGSPYEQYF
CDR3 DNA: TGTGCCAGTAGTGTCTTTAGCGGGAGCCCCTACGAGCAGTACTTC

D gene: .
J gene: TRBJ1-1
clone size: once
V gene: TRBV18
CDR3 protein: CASSPPVGLNTEAFF
CDR3 DNA: TGTGCCAGCTCACCCCCGGTGGGCTTGAACACTGAAGCTTTCTTT

D gene: TRBD2
J gene: TRBJ2-2
clone size: .
V gene: TRBV9
CDR3 protein: CASSYSGSGDTGELFF
CDR3 DNA: TGTGCCAGCAGTTATAGCGGGAGCGGGGACACCGGGGAGCTGTTTTTT

D gene: TRBD2
J gene: TRBJ2-1
clone size: .
V gene: TRBV5-1
CDR3 protein: CASSLSGRGYNEQFF
CDR3 DNA: TGCGCCAGCAGCTTGAGCGGGAGAGGTTACAATGAGCAGTTCTTC

D gene: .
J gene: TRBJ1-1
clone size: .
V gene: TRBV11-3
CDR3 protein: CASSLEGSDTEAFF
CDR3 DNA: TGTGCCAGCAGCTTAGAGGGGAGCGATACTGAAGCTTTCTTT

D gene: .
J gene: TRBJ1-1
clone size: once
V gene: TRBV5-8
CDR3 protein: CASSQGRVTYTEAFF
CDR3 DNA: TGTGCCAGCAGCCAGGGGAGGGTTACGTATACTGAAGCTTTCTTT

D gene: TRBD2
J gene: TRBJ2-1
clone size: .
V gene: TRBV11-2
CDR3 protein: CASSWTSGGSYNEQFF
CDR3 DNA: TGTGCCAGCAGCTGGACTAGCGGGGGCTCCTACAATGAGCAGTTCTTC

D gene: .
J gene: TRBJ2-5
clone size: .
V gene: TRBV10-2
CDR3 protein: CASSEPRQGQETQYF
CDR3 DNA: TGCGCCAGCAGTGAGCCTCGTCAGGGCCAAGAGACCCAGTACTTC

D gene: .
J gene: TRBJ2-5
clone size: .
V gene: TRBV13
CDR3 protein: CASSLGAVQETQYF
CDR3 DNA: TGTGCCAGCAGCTTAGGGGCAGTCCAAGAGACCCAGTACTTC

D gene: TRBD2
J gene: TRBJ2-5
clone size: .
V gene: TRBV28
CDR3 protein: CASSFLLAGGETQYF
CDR3 DNA: TGTGCCAGCAGTTTTCTTCTAGCGGGCGGAGAGACCCAGTACTTC

D gene: .
J gene: TRBJ1-4
clone size: .
V gene: TRBV4-1
CDR3 protein: CASSQDRGSAKLFF
CDR3 DNA: TGCGCCAGCAGCCAAGATCGGGGGAGTGCAAAACTGTTTTTT

D gene: .
J gene: TRBJ2-4
clone size: .
V gene: TRBV7-2
CDR3 protein: CASSPRTVDIQYF
CDR3 DNA: TGTGCCAGCAGCCCAAGAACAGTGGACATTCAGTACTTC

D gene: TRBD2
J gene: TRBJ2-5
clone size: .
V gene: TRBV5-4
CDR3 protein: CASSLDWGGGETQYF
CDR3 DNA: TGTGCCAGCAGCTTGGATTGGGGCGGGGGGGAGACCCAGTACTTC

D gene: .
J gene: TRBJ2-5
clone size: .
V gene: TRBV5-1
CDR3 protein: CASSPGTNQETQYF
CDR3 DNA: TGCGCCAGCAGCCCCGGGACAAACCAAGAGACCCAGTACTTC

D gene: .
J gene: TRBJ2-7
clone size: .
V gene: TRBV28
CDR3 protein: CASSSGQPYEQYF
CDR3 DNA: TGTGCCAGCAGTTCTGGACAGCCCTACGAGCAGTACTTC

D gene: TRBD2
J gene: TRBJ2-2
clone size: .
V gene: TRBV5-1
CDR3 protein: CASSLDGAGGQNTGELFF
CDR3 DNA: TGCGCCAGCAGCTTGGACGGAGCGGGAGGCCAAAACACCGGGGAGCTGTTTTTT

D gene: TRBD2
J gene: TRBJ2-3
clone size: .
V gene: TRBV6-1
CDR3 protein: CASSDRGRAGTDTQYF
CDR3 DNA: TGTGCCAGCAGTGACCGCGGGAGGGCGGGCACAGATACGCAGTATTTT

D gene: TRBD1
J gene: TRBJ2-7
clone size: .
V gene: TRBV6-4
CDR3 protein: CASSASGQTTYEQYF
CDR3 DNA: TGTGCCAGCAGCGCCTCGGGACAGACTACCTACGAGCAGTACTTC

D gene: .
J gene: TRBJ2-3
clone size: .
V gene: TRBV5-4
CDR3 protein: CASSLPGSITDTQYF
CDR3 DNA: TGTGCCAGCAGCTTACCCGGGAGTATAACAGATACGCAGTATTTT